This section outlines one T cell receptor (beta chain) sequence together with its context. Trimming took 2 bases from V and 5 from J, leaving 12 bases between them. The CDR3 extends over 14 amino acids. Germline lookup yields CDR1 MDHEN and CDR2 SYDVKM. The record originates from a study of shared clonotypes between healthy human individuals. Deep-level settings were used for running the assay. The protocol was immunoSEQ multiplex PCR, while the TCRdb copy is restricted to in-frame clones and leaves out a portion. The sample gives about 1.5 million clones, around 98% of which show up once; 0.45% is in the top ten.

The TCR sequence derives from a man aged 25-45 years in good health. Sequenced sample: naive CD4+ T cells sorted from blood. The subset was: CD45RA+ positively selected. The chain recombines TRBV28 with TRBJ2-5; weak D call: TRBD2 (6 bases). The CDR3 is CASSLLAKSETQYF. Here the CDR3 DNA reads TGTGCCAGCAGTTTACTAGCGAAGTCGGAGACCCAGTACTTC.